One sample yielded the 3 T cell receptor beta chains listed below, sequenced in a study of control samples from healthy donors and cancer patients. This table comes from immunoSEQ multiplex PCR, and its TCRdb copy is limited to in-frame clones, with some not included. The sample consists of more than 25,000 clones, roughly 95% of them appearing once. Input material: blood. Source of these receptors: a man in his sixties in good health.

J is TRBJ1-2 and V is TRBV5-1, with D possibly being TRBD1 (6 bases). Trimming removed 0 bases at V and 8 bases at J, with 14 bases between. This CDR3 comprises 14 residues. The V gene's germline CDR1 is SGHRS and CDR2 YFSETQ. Here the CDR3 DNA reads TGCGCCAGCAGCTTGGAAACAGGGAACAGCGGCTACACCTTC. It is translated as CASSLETGNSGYTF. The full variable domain, rest sourced from reference TRBV5-1 and TRBJ1-2, is KAGVTQTPRYLIKTRGQQVTLSCSPISGHRSVSWYQQTPGQGLQFLFEYFSETQRNKGNFPGRFSGRQFSNSRSEMNVSTLELGDSALYLCASSLETGNSGYTFGSGTRLTVV.

The chain combines TRBV7-9 with TRBJ2-1; D unresolved. Per germline, CDR1 SEHNR and CDR2 FQNEAQ (reference sequence). The CDR3 consists of 12 residues. V was cut by 8 bases and J by 6 bases, with 11 bases left in between. CDR3 amino acids: CASGLTPNEQFF. The CDR3 DNA reads as TGTGCCAGCGGTCTTACCCCCAATGAGCAGTTCTTC.

The chain is built from TRBV7-9 and TRBJ1-2; 9 bases fit TRBD1. Unmatched junction bases numbered 8, after V lost 5 bases and J lost 4 bases. This CDR3 region has 15 residues. Germline-derived CDR1 and CDR2 are SEHNR and FQNEAQ (reference sequence). CDR3 protein: CASSARTGEVYGYTF. For the CDR3, the DNA is TGTGCCAGCAGCGCCCGGACAGGGGAAGTCTATGGCTACACCTTC. The variable domain in full, completed from reference TRBV7-9 and TRBJ1-2, reads DTGVSQNPRHKITKRGQNVTFRCDPISEHNRLYWYRQTLGQGPEFLTYFQNEAQLEKSRLLSDRFSAERPKGSFSTLEIQRTEQGDSAMYLCASSARTGEVYGYTFGSGTRLTVV.